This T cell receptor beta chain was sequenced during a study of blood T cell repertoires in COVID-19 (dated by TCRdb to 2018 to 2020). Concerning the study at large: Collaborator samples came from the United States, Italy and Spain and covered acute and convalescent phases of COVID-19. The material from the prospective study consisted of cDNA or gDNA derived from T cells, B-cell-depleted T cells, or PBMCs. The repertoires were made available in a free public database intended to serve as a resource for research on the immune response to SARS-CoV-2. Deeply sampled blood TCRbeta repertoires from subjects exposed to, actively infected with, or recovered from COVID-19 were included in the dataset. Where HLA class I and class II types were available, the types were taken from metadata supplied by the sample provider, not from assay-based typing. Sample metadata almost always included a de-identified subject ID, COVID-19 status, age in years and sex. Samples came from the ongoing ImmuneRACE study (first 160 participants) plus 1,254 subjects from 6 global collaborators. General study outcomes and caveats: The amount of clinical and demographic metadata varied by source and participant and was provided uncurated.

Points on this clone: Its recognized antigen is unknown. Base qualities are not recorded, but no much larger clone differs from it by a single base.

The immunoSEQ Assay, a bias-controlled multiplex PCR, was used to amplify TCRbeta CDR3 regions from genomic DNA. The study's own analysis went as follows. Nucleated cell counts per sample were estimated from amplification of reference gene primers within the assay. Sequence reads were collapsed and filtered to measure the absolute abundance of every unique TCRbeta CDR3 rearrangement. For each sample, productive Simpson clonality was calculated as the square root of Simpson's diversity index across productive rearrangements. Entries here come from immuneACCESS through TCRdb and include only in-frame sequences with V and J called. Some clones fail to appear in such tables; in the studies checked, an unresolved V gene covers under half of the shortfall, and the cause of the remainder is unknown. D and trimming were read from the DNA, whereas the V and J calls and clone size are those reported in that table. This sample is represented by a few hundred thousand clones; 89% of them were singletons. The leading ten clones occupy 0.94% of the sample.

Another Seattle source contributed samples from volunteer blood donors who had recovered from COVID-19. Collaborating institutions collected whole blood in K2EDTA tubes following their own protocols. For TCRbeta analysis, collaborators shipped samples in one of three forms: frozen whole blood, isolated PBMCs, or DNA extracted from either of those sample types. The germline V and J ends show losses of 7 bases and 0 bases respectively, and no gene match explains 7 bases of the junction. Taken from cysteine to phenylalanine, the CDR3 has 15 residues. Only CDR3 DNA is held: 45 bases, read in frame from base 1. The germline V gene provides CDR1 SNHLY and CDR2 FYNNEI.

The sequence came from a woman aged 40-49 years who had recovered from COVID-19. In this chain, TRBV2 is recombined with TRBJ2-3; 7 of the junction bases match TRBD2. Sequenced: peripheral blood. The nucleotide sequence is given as TGTGCCAGCACGCAGAGCGGGGCCAGCACAGATACGCAGTATTTT. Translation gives CASTQSGASTDTQYF.